The 8 T cell receptor beta chains below were found in one sample sequenced in a study of shared clonotypes between healthy human individuals. Clones were read by immunoSEQ multiplex PCR, and TCRdb kept only the in-frame ones, dropping some. The sample lists around 2.3 million clones, around 95% occurring once. The source material was naive CD4+ T cells sorted from blood. The subset: CD45RA+ positively selected. All receptors derive from a man aged 18 to 30 in good health.

This clone was observed a single time. V usage is TRBV11-3 and J usage is TRBJ2-2; 9 bases match TRBD2. Germline trimming cut 5 bases from V and 6 bases from J; bases unmatched to any gene: 13. The CDR3 consists of 17 residues. Per germline, CDR1 SGHNT and CDR2 YENEEA. CDR3 nucleotide sequence: TGTGCCAGCAGCGGAAGATTAGCGGGAGAGAGGGCCGGGGAGCTGTTTTTT. Translated, it gives CASSGRLAGERAGELFF.

This CDR3 is CASSMLSSGRVGELFF. In DNA form, the CDR3 reads TGTGCCAGTAGTATGCTGTCTAGCGGGCGGGTCGGGGAGCTGTTTTTT. This chain links TRBV19 with TRBJ2-2; 8 nucleotides line up with TRBD2. With V trimmed by 3 bases and J by 7 bases, 10 bases remained unmatched. Germline values: CDR1 LNHDA, CDR2 SQIVND (reference sequence). The CDR3 is 16 amino acids.

The rearrangement links TRBV5-8 to TRBJ1-5; D is undetermined. This CDR3 has 15 residues. Germline V CDR1 and CDR2: SGHTS, YDEGEE. Trimming shortened V by 0 bases and J by 1 base, and 8 bases separated the two germline ends. This CDR3 is CASSLGRSSNQPQHF. The CDR3 nucleotides read TGTGCCAGCAGCTTGGGGCGGTCGAGCAATCAGCCCCAGCATTTT.

Here the CDR3 DNA reads TGTGCCAGCGGTAGACTAGTAAGCTCCTACGAGCAGTACTTC. Its translation: CASGRLVSSYEQYF. V gene TRBV6-5 combines with J gene TRBJ2-7; possibly TRBD2 for D (6 bases). Trimming removed 8 bases at V and 0 bases at J, with 14 bases between. The CDR3 is made up of 14 amino acids. Germline CDR1 reads MNHEY; CDR2 reads SVGAGI.

CDR3 loop: CASSILGGDTEAFF. CDR3 nucleotide sequence: TGTGCCAGCAGCATACTCGGGGGAGACACTGAAGCTTTCTTT. This chain uses TRBV6-6 with TRBJ1-1; TRBD1 might be the D (5 bases). From germline, CDR1 is MNHNY and CDR2 SVGAGI (reference sequence). Trimming shortened V by 6 bases and J by 3 bases, and 14 bases separated the two germline ends. The CDR3 is 14 residues long.

Only one count was recorded for this clone. The rearrangement joins TRBV5-1 to TRBJ1-5; D is ambiguous. CDR1 SGHRS and CDR2 YFSETQ come from the germline V gene. Trimming removed 0 bases at V and 10 bases at J, with 11 bases between. This CDR3 contains 13 residues. This chain's CDR3 is CASSLASSGPQHF. The DNA for the CDR3 is TGCGCCAGCAGCTTGGCCAGTTCAGGACCCCAGCATTTT.

This clone came up a few times. In DNA, the CDR3 is TGCGCCAGCAGCCAAGAGAGCGTCGGCGAGCAGTACTTC. It specifies CASSQESVGEQYF. V is TRBV4-1 and J is TRBJ2-7; no clear D gene. The CDR3 length is 13 residues. Looked up from germline, CDR1 is MGHRA and CDR2 is YSYEKL. The V end was cut by 0 bases, the J end by 6 bases, with 9 bases between.

This chain joins TRBV6-6 and TRBJ1-1; perhaps TRBD1 as D (6 bases). V dropped 6 bases and J dropped 5 bases, with 19 bases sitting between them. CDR1 MNHNY and CDR2 SVGAGI come from the germline V gene (reference sequence). The CDR3 has 15 amino acids. DNA of the CDR3: TGTGCCAGCAGGGAACCGGGGGCCCTTTGGACTGAAGCTTTCTTT. Translated: CASREPGALWTEAFF.